A single sample gave rise to the 7 T cell receptor beta chains below, sequenced in a study of CD8+CD57+ T cells in acquired aplastic anemia. CDR3 and TCR beta VDJ profiling relied on genomic DNA as the template. TCRdb analysed the reads with MiXCR anew, one entry per CDR3 protein. The table has 350,000 to 450,000 distinct CDR3 sequences, approximately 70% seen once; the top ten hold under 5%. The sample was sorted CD4+, CD8+, or CD8+CD57+ T cells (not recorded which) from PBMCs. The source is a human donor in good health, serving as a control.

The CDR3 spells CASSPATEANYGYFF. In DNA form, the CDR3 reads TGTGCCAGCAGCCCGGCGACAGAAGCTAACTATGGCTACTTTTTT. The gene calls are TRBV7-2 and TRBJ2-2; tentatively, D is TRBD1 (5 bases). Germline-derived CDR1 and CDR2 are SGHTA and FQGNSA. V lost 5 bases to trimming and J lost 17 bases, with 27 bases between them. This CDR3 comprises 15 residues.

CDR3 nucleotide sequence: TGTGCCAGCAACAGGGGGAACACTGAAGCTTTCTTT. It translates to CASNRGNTEAFF. The rearrangement joins TRBV25-1 to TRBJ1-1, with TRBD1 matching over 7 bases. This CDR3 has 12 residues. CDR1 is MGHDK and CDR2 is SYGVNS in the germline V gene. Unmatched junction bases numbered 0, after V lost 7 bases and J lost 1 base.

In its sample, this clonotype was seen a few times. A much larger clone differs from this one at a single base, so this may be a read error. CDR3 coding DNA: TGTGCCAGCAGCTTAACCGGGACAGGTTCCTACAATGGGCAGTTCTTC. Protein sequence: CASSLTGTGSYNGQFF. The chain joins TRBV11-2 to TRBJ2-1, with 8 nucleotides matching TRBD1. Germline V gene data show CDR1 as SGHAT and CDR2 as FQNNGV. The CDR3 is 16 amino acids. The variable domain in full, with the rest retrieved from reference TRBV11-2 and TRBJ2-1, is EAGVAQSPRYKIIEKRQSVAFWCNPISGHATLYWYQQILGQGPKLLIQFQNNGVVDDSQLPKDRFSAERLKGVDSTLKIQPAKLEDSAVYLCASSLTGTGSYNGQFFGPGTRLTVL.

There are many counts of this clonotype. The chain joins TRBV2 to TRBJ2-1; D might be TRBD2 (6 bases). The germline V and J ends were trimmed by 6 bases and 12 bases, with 18 bases remaining between them. Germline CDR1 reads SNHLY; CDR2 reads FYNNEI. The CDR3 consists of 13 residues. CDR3 DNA: TGTGCCAGCAGGGCGCGGGGCCCCCAGGGGCAGTTCTTC. This gives the protein CASRARGPQGQFF.

The chain uses TRBV7-2 and TRBJ2-1; D possibly corresponds to TRBD1 (6 bases). CDR1 is SGHTA, CDR2 FQGNSA, per germline. The CDR3 is made up of 15 amino acids. The V end was cut by 2 bases, the J end by 16 bases, with 24 bases between. The CDR3: CASSLSGTNYKQYFF. The DNA of the CDR3 is TGTGCCAGCAGCTTATCCGGGACAAACTACAAGCAGTACTTCTTC.

In the case of this clonotype: The conserved phenylalanine or tryptophan is not found at the CDR3 terminus, so this likely reflects a read error. Because the CDR3's place on the DNA is in doubt, the DNA is left out and the CDR3 is given as listed by TCRdb. This sequence joins TRBV2 and TRBJ1-2; the DNA was not compared with TRBD1, the D call given in the table. CDR1 is SNHLY and CDR2 is FYNNEI in the germline V gene. The CDR3 is made up of 15 amino acids, end residues included. The CDR3 here is CASSLGTALNYGYKI.

There are many counts of this clonotype. The chain couples TRBV10-3 to TRBJ2-3; TRBD1 is a possible D gene (6 bases). CDR3 size: 13 residues. Trimming pared 4 bases from V and 1 base from J, leaving 6 bases between. The germline gives CDR1 ENHRY, CDR2 SYGVKD. Here the CDR3 DNA reads TGTGCCATCAGTGGGACAGGCACAGATACGCAGTATTTT. This gives the protein CAISGTGTDTQYF.